This TCR beta chain emerged from a study of blood T cells in healthy people across ages. With 4 bases removed from V and 6 bases from J, the gap between germline ends came to 12 bases. The CDR3 extends over 14 amino acids. Per germline, CDR1 MNHEY and CDR2 SVGEGT. Study observations and caveats: The authors considered diversity estimates from one million T cells to be underestimates.

Through a sample-barcoded 5' primer and a J-beta primer mix, a second PCR was run for 7 to 11 cycles. TCRdb re-derived calls from the 5' RACE reads in MiXCR, one entry per CDR3 protein. This sample has roughly 2 million distinct CDR3 sequences, with 49% found just once. This clonotype was found once. Antigen: not known. The TCR was taken from a woman aged 35 to 49 in good health. The chain combines TRBV6-2 or TRBV6-3 with TRBJ1-4; D is perhaps TRBD1 (6 bases). The sequenced sample consisted of blood. This CDR3 is CASSSGGHDEKLFF. CDR3 nucleotides: TGTGCCAGCAGTTCTGGGGGGCACGATGAAAAACTGTTTTTT.